One and the same sample provided the 12 T cell receptor beta chains below, sequenced in a study of shared clonotypes between healthy human individuals. The data were produced by immunoSEQ multiplex PCR, yet TCRdb's version contains in-frame clones alone and is incomplete. The data contain approximately 2.1 million clones, just over 90% of them singletons. Sequencing was performed on naive CD4+ T cells from PBMCs. The sample's subset: CD45RA+ positively selected. These receptors came from a man aged 18 to 30 in good health. Some clones in this sample may be carry-over from other donors' samples.

This clone was seen just once. This chain joins TRBV4-2 and TRBJ2-7; TRBD2 matches 10 bases. Germline values: CDR1 LGHNA, CDR2 YNFKEQ. The trim removed 0 bases at V and 2 bases at J, leaving 7 bases unmatched. This CDR3 region has 17 residues. The CDR3 sequence: CASSQEPSGSGAYEQYF. The CDR3 nucleotides are TGTGCCAGCAGCCAAGAGCCTAGCGGGAGTGGGGCCTACGAGCAGTACTTC.

The chain couples TRBV6-1 to TRBJ2-5; D perhaps matches TRBD2 (5 bases). The CDR3 has 14 amino acids. The V gene lost 7 bases and the J gene lost 4 bases, with 16 bases spanning the gap. Germline V lookup: CDR1 MNHNS, CDR2 SASEGT. CDR3 coding DNA: TGTGCCAGCAAGACCCGGGGTACGGGAGAGACCCAGTACTTC. Encoded protein: CASKTRGTGETQYF.

The V gene is TRBV10-3, the J gene TRBJ2-7; 8 bases match TRBD1. The V gene end was trimmed by 4 bases and the J gene end by 0 bases; junction bases not matched to a gene: 5. The germline CDR1 and CDR2 sequences are ENHRY and SYGVKD. The CDR3 is 15 residues long. For the CDR3, the DNA is TGTGCCATCAGTGTCGCGACAGGGGTCTCCTACGAGCAGTACTTC. This translates into CAISVATGVSYEQYF.

The gene calls are TRBV4-2 and TRBJ2-7, with D perhaps matching TRBD2 (5 bases). The CDR3 contains 13 residues. Germline V gene data show CDR1 as LGHNA and CDR2 as YNFKEQ. V was cut by 5 bases and J by 6 bases, with 14 bases left in between. CDR3 loop: CASSSPSRAEQYF. In DNA, the CDR3 is TGTGCCAGCAGCTCGCCCTCGCGGGCCGAGCAGTACTTC.

This chain links TRBV5-1 with TRBJ2-3, with D possibly matching TRBD2 (6 bases). V was pared by 4 bases and J by 12 bases, with 12 bases between. Germline CDR1 reads SGHRS; CDR2 reads YFSETQ. This CDR3 comprises 11 residues. The CDR3 nucleotides are TGCGCCAGCAGCCGGGACTCCAGTCAGTATTTT. Protein: CASSRDSSQYF. Variable domain in full (rest from reference TRBV5-1 and TRBJ2-3): KAGVTQTPRYLIKTRGQQVTLSCSPISGHRSVSWYQQTPGQGLQFLFEYFSETQRNKGNFPGRFSGRQFSNSRSEMNVSTLELGDSALYLCASSRDSSQYFGPGTRLTVL.

V and J are TRBV29-1 and TRBJ2-1; 7 bases align to TRBD2. The CDR3 runs 17 residues. With V trimmed by 0 bases and J by 0 bases, 8 bases remained unmatched. Germline V CDR1 and CDR2: SQVTM, ANQGSEA. CDR3 in amino acids: CSVEDTLAVSSYNEQFF. In DNA, the CDR3 is TGCAGCGTTGAAGATACCCTAGCGGTGAGCTCCTACAATGAGCAGTTCTTC.

The chain uses TRBV5-5 and TRBJ2-7; D gene uncertain. With 3 bases removed from V and 0 bases from J, the gap between germline ends came to 13 bases. Germline CDR1 reads SGHKS; CDR2 reads YYEKEE (reference sequence). The CDR3 covers 15 residues. The CDR3 DNA is TGTGCCAGCAGCTCCTCTTACAGCCTCTCCTACGAGCAGTACTTC. Translated: CASSSSYSLSYEQYF.

The chain uses TRBV28 and TRBJ1-1; possibly TRBD1 for D (5 bases). CDR3 length equals 14 residues. Per the germline V gene, CDR1 is MDHEN and CDR2 is SYDVKM. V gave up 7 bases and J gave up 2 bases, with 14 bases separating them. The CDR3 DNA is TGTGCCAGCACCATACTTCAGGGAAACACTGAAGCTTTCTTT. Protein: CASTILQGNTEAFF. Complete variable domain (other parts from reference TRBV28 and TRBJ1-1): DVKVTQSSRYLVKRTGEKVFLECVQDMDHENMFWYRQDPGLGLRLIYFSYDVKMKEKGDIPEGYSVSREKKERFSLILESASTNQTSMYLCASTILQGNTEAFFGQGTRLTVV.

In this sample, this clone turned up once. This chain connects TRBV10-3 to TRBJ1-5; D unclear. CDR3 size: 14 residues. Germline CDR1 and CDR2: ENHRY and SYGVKD. The V end lost 1 base, the J end lost 7 bases, and 11 bases lay between the germline ends. The chain's CDR3 is CAISEYGEVQPQHF. For the CDR3, the DNA is TGTGCCATCAGTGAGTATGGGGAGGTGCAGCCCCAGCATTTT.

The genes are TRBV7-2 and TRBJ2-7, with D possibly being TRBD2 (6 bases). The CDR3 length is 15 residues. Germline lookup yields CDR1 SGHTA and CDR2 FQGNSA. V was pared by 5 bases and J by 3 bases, with 17 bases between. The CDR3 loop is CASSRKPGLNYEQYF. The DNA for the CDR3 is TGTGCCAGCAGCCGGAAGCCGGGACTGAACTACGAGCAGTACTTC.

The V gene is TRBV7-2, the J gene TRBJ1-2; a weak D match, TRBD1 (6 bases). This CDR3 region has 14 residues. V lost 5 bases and J lost 8, with 18 bases in between. Germline V gene lookup returns CDR1 SGHTA and CDR2 FQGNSA. The CDR3 here is CASSPTRQVRGYTF. For the CDR3, the DNA is TGTGCCAGCAGCCCGACTCGACAGGTTCGAGGCTACACCTTC.

The genes are TRBV6-1 and TRBJ2-7, with a possible D match to TRBD2 (6 bases). This CDR3 has 16 amino acids. V was clipped by 4 bases and J by 2 bases, with 18 bases between them. Germline V gene lookup returns CDR1 MNHNS and CDR2 SASEGT. The CDR3 sequence is CASSGAGNRWTYEQYF. CDR3 nucleotides: TGTGCCAGCAGTGGTGCGGGAAATCGTTGGACCTACGAGCAGTACTTC.